The 3 T cell receptor beta chains presented below share a single source sample, sequenced in a study of long-term antiretroviral therapy in people with HIV (dated by TCRdb to about 2022). The immunoSEQ hsTCRB v3.0 assay was used at survey level resolution for TRB variable region sequencing. TCRdb limited this immuneACCESS table to in-frame rearrangements with V and J called. A share of clones is missing; checked studies link under half to unresolved V genes, and the rest is unexplained. Within this sample are about 19,000 clones, with around 80% of them counted one time only. The ten most abundant clones make up around 15% of the sample. This specimen was unsorted PBMCs, taken 0.5 years before starting antiretroviral therapy. Receptors originate from a woman between 45 and 65 years old with HIV.

The J gene is TRBJ2-3, the V gene TRBV11-2, with D uncertain. Germline CDR1 SGHAT, CDR2 FQNNGV. The V end lost 5 bases, the J end lost 1 base, and 10 bases lay between the germline ends. The CDR3 runs to 14 residues. The CDR3 coding sequence is TGTGCCAGCAGCCGCCTTATGGGCACAGATACGCAGTATTTT. As protein: CASSRLMGTDTQYF.

The V gene is TRBV15, the J gene TRBJ1-1; no firm D call. The CDR3 contains 13 residues. Germline V gene lookup returns CDR1 LNHNV and CDR2 YYDKDF (reference sequence). Trimming stripped 0 bases from V and 7 bases from J, with 9 bases between. CDR3 bases: TGTGCCACCAGCAGAGAGGGCCGAAGTGAAGCTTTCTTT. Its translation: CATSREGRSEAFF.

This chain links TRBV15 with TRBJ1-5; no definite D call. CDR1 and CDR2 from the germline V gene are LNHNV and YYDKDF (reference sequence). Trimming pared 3 bases from V and 3 bases from J, leaving 9 bases between. The CDR3 covers 14 residues. The chain's CDR3 is CATSSESNNQPQHF. The DNA for the CDR3 is TGTGCCACCAGCAGCGAGTCTAACAATCAGCCCCAGCATTTT.